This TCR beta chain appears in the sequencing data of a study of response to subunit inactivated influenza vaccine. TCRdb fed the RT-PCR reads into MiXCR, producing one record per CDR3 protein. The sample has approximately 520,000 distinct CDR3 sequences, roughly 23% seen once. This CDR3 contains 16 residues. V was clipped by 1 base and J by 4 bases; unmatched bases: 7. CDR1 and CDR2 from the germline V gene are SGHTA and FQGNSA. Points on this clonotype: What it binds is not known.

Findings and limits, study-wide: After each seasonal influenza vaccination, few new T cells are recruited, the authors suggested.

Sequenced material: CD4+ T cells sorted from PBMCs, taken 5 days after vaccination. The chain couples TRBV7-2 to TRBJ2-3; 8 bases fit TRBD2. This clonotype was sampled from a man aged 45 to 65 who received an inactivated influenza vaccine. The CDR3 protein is CASSLVVAGTADTQYF. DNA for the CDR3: TGTGCCAGCAGCTTAGTGGTAGCGGGAACGGCAGATACGCAGTATTTT. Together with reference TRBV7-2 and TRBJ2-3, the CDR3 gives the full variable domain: GAGVSQSPSNKVTEKGKDVELRCDPISGHTALYWYRQSLGQGLEFLIYFQGNSAPDKSGLPSDRFSAERTGGSVSTLTIQRTQQEDSAVYLCASSLVVAGTADTQYFGPGTRLTVL.